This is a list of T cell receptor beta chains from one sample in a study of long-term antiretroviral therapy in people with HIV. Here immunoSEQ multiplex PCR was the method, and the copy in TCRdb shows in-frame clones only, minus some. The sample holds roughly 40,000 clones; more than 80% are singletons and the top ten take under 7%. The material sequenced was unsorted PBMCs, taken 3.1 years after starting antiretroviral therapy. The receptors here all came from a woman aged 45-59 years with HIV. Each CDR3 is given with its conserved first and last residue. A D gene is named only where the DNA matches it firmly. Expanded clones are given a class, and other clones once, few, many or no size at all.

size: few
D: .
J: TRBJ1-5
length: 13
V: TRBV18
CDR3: CASSPQVNQPQHF
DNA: TGTGCCAGCTCACCACAGGTCAATCAGCCCCAGCATTTT

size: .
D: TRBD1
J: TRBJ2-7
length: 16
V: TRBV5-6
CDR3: CASSKDRGRSSYEQYF
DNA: TGTGCCAGCAGCAAGGACAGGGGGCGATCCTCCTACGAGCAGTACTTC

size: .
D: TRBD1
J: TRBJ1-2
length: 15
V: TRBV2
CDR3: CASSGGAQGAYGYTF
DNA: TGTGCCAGCAGTGGAGGGGCACAGGGGGCCTATGGCTACACCTTC

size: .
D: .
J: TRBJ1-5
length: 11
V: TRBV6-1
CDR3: CASSSNQPQHF
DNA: TGTGCCAGCAGTTCAAATCAGCCCCAGCATTTT

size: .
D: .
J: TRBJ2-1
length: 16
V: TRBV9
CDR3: CASGTGGAISYNEQFF
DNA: TGTGCCAGCGGGACGGGCGGGGCAATCTCCTACAATGAGCAGTTCTTC

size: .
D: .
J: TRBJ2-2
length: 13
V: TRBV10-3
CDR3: CAIRRTGAWELFF
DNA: TGTGCCATCAGGAGAACCGGAGCCTGGGAGCTGTTTTTT

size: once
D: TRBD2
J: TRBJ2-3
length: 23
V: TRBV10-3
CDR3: CAISDPNYSGGARRRTGTDTQYF
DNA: TGTGCCATCAGTGATCCCAACTATAGCGGGGGGGCCCGAAGAAGAACGGGGACAGATACGCAGTATTTT

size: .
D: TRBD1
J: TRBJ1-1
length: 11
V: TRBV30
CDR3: CAWARDREAFF
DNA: TGTGCCTGGGCCCGGGACAGGGAAGCTTTCTTT

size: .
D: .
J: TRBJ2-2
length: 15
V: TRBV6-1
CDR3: CASPKTAANTGELFF
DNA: TGTGCCAGTCCGAAAACGGCCGCGAACACCGGGGAGCTGTTTTTT

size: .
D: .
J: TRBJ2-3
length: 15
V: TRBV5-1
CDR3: CASARTVPSTDTQYF
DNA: TGCGCCAGCGCGAGGACGGTACCTAGCACAGATACGCAGTATTTT